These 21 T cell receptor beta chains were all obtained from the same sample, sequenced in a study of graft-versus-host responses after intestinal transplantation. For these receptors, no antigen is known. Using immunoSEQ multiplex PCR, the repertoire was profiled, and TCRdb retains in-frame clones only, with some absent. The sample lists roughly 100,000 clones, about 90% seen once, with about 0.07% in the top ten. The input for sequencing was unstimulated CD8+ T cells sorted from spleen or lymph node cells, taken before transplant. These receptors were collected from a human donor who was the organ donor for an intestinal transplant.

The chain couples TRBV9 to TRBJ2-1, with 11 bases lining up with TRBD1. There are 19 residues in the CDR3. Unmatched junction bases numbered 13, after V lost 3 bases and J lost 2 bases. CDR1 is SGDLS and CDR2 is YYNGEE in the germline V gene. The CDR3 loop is CASSDGQGAQPLPYNEQFF. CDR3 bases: TGTGCCAGCAGCGACGGACAGGGGGCCCAACCCTTACCCTACAATGAGCAGTTCTTC. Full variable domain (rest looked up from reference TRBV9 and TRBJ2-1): DSGVTQTPKHLITATGQRVTLRCSPRSGDLSVYWYQQSLDQGLQFLIQYYNGEERAKGNILERFSAQQFPDLHSELNLSSLELGDSALYFCASSDGQGAQPLPYNEQFFGPGTRLTVL.

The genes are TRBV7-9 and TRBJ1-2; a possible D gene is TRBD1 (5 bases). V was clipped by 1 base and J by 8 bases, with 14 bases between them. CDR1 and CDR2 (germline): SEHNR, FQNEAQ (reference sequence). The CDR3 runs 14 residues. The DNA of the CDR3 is TGTGCCAGCAGCTTAGGGGTTGTGGGGCACGGCTACACCTTC. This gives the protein CASSLGVVGHGYTF. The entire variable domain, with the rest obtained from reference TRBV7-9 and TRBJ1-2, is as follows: DTGVSQNPRHKITKRGQNVTFRCDPISEHNRLYWYRQTLGQGPEFLTYFQNEAQLEKSRLLSDRFSAERPKGSFSTLEIQRTEQGDSAMYLCASSLGVVGHGYTFGSGTRLTVV.

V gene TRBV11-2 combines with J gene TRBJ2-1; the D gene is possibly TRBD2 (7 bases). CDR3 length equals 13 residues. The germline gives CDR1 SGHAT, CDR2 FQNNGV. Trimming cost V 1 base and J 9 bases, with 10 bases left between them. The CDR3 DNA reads TGTGCCAGCAGCTTAGGCGGGGGCGGTGAGCAGTTCTTC. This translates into CASSLGGGGEQFF.

The CDR3 sequence: CASSLQGYYGYTF. CDR3 in DNA: TGTGCCAGCAGTTTACAGGGCTACTATGGCTACACCTTC. This rearrangement joins TRBV28 to TRBJ1-2; D perhaps matches TRBD1 (5 bases). CDR3 length equals 13 residues. V lost 2 bases, J lost 3 bases, and 7 bases lay in between. Germline CDR1 reads MDHEN; CDR2 reads SYDVKM.

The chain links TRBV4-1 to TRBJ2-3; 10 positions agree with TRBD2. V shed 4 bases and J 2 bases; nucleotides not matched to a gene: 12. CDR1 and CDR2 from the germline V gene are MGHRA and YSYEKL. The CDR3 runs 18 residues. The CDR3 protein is CASSPDPLAGAHTDTQYF. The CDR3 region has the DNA TGCGCCAGCAGCCCCGACCCGCTAGCGGGGGCCCACACAGATACGCAGTATTTT.

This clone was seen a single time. The chain's CDR3 is CASSELDRVEGYTF. The CDR3 nucleotides read TGTGCCAGCAGCGAACTGGACAGGGTTGAGGGCTACACCTTC. V is TRBV9 and J is TRBJ1-2, with 8 bases aligning to TRBD1. The germline V gene has CDR1 SGDLS and CDR2 YYNGEE. V lost 3 bases to trimming and J lost 8 bases; unmatched junction nucleotides: 9. The CDR3 is 14 amino acids.

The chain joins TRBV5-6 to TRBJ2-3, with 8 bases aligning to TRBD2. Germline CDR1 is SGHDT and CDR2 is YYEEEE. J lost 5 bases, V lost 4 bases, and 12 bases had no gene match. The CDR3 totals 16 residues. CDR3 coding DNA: TGTGCCAGCAGCCCACCGGTCGCGGGGGGTCAAGATACGCAGTATTTT. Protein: CASSPPVAGGQDTQYF.

The CDR3 sequence: CASSQDLLQGSYEQYF. Written as DNA, the CDR3 is TGCGCCAGCAGCCAAGATTTGTTACAGGGCTCCTACGAGCAGTACTTC. The rearrangement links TRBV4-1 to TRBJ2-7, with a tentative D call TRBD1 (6 bases). This CDR3 comprises 16 residues. With 0 bases removed from V and 0 bases from J, the gap between germline ends came to 12 bases. Per germline, CDR1 MGHRA and CDR2 YSYEKL.

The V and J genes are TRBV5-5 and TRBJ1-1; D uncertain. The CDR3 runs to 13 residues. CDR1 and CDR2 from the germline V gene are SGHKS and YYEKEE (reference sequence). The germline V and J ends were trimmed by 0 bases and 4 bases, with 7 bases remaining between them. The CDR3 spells CASSLDIRTEAFF. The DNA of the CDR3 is TGTGCCAGCAGCTTGGACATACGCACTGAAGCTTTCTTT. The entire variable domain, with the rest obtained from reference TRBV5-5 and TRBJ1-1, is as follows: DAGVTQSPTHLIKTRGQQVTLRCSPISGHKSVSWYQQVLGQGPQFIFQYYEKEERGRGNFPDRFSARQFPNYSSELNVNALLLGDSALYLCASSLDIRTEAFFGQGTRLTVV.

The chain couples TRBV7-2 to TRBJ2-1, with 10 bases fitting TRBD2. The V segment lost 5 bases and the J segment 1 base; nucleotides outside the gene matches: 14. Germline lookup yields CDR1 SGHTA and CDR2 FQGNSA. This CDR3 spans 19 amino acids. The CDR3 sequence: CASSAERTSGYKSYNEQFF. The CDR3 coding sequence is TGTGCCAGCAGCGCAGAGAGGACTAGCGGCTATAAATCCTACAATGAGCAGTTCTTC.

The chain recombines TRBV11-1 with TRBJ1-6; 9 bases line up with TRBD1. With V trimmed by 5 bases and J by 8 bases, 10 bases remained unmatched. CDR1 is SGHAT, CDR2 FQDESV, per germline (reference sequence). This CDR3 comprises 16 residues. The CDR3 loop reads CASSAHRDRVDSPLHF. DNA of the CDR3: TGTGCCAGCAGCGCACACCGGGACAGGGTTGATTCACCCCTCCACTTT.

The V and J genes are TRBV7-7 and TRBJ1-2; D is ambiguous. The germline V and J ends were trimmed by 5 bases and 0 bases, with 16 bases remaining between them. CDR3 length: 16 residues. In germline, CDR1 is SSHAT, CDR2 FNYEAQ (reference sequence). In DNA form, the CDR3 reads TGTGCCAGCAGCCCCCTGCTAGGCAGTACTAACTATGGCTACACCTTC. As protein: CASSPLLGSTNYGYTF.

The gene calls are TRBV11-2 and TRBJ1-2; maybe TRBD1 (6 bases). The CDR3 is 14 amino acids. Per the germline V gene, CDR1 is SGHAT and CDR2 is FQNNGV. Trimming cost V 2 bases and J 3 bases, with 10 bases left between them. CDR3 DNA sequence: TGTGCCAGCAGCTTAAACAGGGCCCACTATGGCTACACCTTC. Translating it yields CASSLNRAHYGYTF.

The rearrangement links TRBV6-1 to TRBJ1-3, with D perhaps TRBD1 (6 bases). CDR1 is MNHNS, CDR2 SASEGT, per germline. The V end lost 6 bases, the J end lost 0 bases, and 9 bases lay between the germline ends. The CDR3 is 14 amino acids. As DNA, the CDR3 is TGTGCCAGCAGGGACAGCTTCTCTGGAAACACCATATATTTT. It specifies CASRDSFSGNTIYF.

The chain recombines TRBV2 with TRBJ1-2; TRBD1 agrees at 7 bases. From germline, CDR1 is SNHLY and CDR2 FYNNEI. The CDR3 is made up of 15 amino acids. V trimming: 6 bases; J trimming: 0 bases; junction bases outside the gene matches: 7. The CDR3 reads CASRVPGQSNYGYTF. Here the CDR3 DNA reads TGTGCCAGCAGAGTACCGGGACAGTCTAACTATGGCTACACCTTC.

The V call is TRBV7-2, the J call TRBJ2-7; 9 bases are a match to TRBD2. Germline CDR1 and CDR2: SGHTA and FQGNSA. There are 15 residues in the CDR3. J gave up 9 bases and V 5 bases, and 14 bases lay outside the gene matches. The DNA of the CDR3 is TGTGCCAGCAGCCCTGAGCGGGGGGCGGATTTCAGGCAGTACTTC. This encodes CASSPERGADFRQYF.

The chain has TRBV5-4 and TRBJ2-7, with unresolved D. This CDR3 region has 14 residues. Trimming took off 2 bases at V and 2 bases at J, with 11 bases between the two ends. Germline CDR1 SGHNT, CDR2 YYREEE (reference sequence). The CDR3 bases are TGTGCCAGCAGCTTTGGCGGCGCCGCCTACGAGCAGTACTTC. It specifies CASSFGGAAYEQYF.

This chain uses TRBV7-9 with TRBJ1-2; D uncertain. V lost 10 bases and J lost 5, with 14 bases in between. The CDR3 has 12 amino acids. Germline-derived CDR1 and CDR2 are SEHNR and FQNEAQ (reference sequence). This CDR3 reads CAIPGDRYGYTF. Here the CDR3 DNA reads TGTGCCATCCCAGGTGATAGGTATGGCTACACCTTC.

CDR3 in DNA: TGTGCCAGCACCCAACTAGCGGGATCCCCCTACGAGCAGTACTTC. Amino acids: CASTQLAGSPYEQYF. V gene TRBV6-5 combines with J gene TRBJ2-7, with 10 positions matching TRBD2. Germline V gene sequence: CDR1 MNHEY, CDR2 SVGAGI. The CDR3 spans 15 residues. J gave up 2 bases and V 7 bases, and 8 bases lay outside the gene matches.

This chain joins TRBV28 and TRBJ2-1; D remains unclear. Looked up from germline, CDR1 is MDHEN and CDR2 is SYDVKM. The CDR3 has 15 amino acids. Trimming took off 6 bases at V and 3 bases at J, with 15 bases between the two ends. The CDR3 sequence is CASSPLNYLYNEQFF. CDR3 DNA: TGTGCCAGCAGCCCTCTAAACTATCTCTACAATGAGCAGTTCTTC.

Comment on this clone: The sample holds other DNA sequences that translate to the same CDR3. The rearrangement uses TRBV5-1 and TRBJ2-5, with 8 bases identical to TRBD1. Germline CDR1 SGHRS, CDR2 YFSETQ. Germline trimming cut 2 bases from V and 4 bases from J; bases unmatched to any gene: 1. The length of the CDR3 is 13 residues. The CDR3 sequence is CASSFTGGETQYF. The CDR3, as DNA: TGCGCCAGCAGCTTTACAGGGGGAGAGACCCAGTACTTC.